Listed here is a single T cell receptor beta chain. Its target is not known. This entry is derived from a study of cytomegalovirus exposure and HLA in healthy donors. V lost 4 bases, J lost 1 base, and 11 bases stayed unmatched. CDR3 size: 17 residues. The germline V gene has CDR1 SNHLY and CDR2 FYNNEI. The PCR contained 60 Vbeta and 13 Jbeta primers. As originally analysed: Per a later analysis, the number of unique TCR beta chains was around 80 million, of which roughly 10 million were shared. The data were produced by immunoSEQ multiplex PCR, yet TCRdb's version contains in-frame clones alone and is incomplete. V, J and clone size reflect that table, while D and trimming were determined from the DNA. The repertoire has 100,000 to 150,000 clones, around 78% of them found once; the top ten carry approximately 6%. Findings and limits, study-wide: The authors later linked a missense DCLRE1C variant to TCR beta V- and J-gene trimming. Of the V segments, some could not be distinguished, including TRBV6-2 and TRBV6-3, and were excluded. Among the CMV-associated chains, a few were confirmed in vitro as specific for CMV antigens.

The gene calls are TRBV2 and TRBJ2-3; 7 nucleotides line up with TRBD2. This clonotype was obtained from a middle-aged woman in good health and CMV-seronegative. The sample comprised PBMCs. In DNA, the CDR3 is TGTGCCAGCAGTGTTGGAGCGGGATATTGGGGCACAGATACGCAGTATTTT. Its protein is CASSVGAGYWGTDTQYF.